This TCR beta chain was retrieved from a study of tumor-infiltrating lymphocytes in localized non-small cell lung cancer. This table comes from immunoSEQ multiplex PCR, and its TCRdb copy is limited to in-frame clones, with some not included. The data contain roughly 25,000 clones, roughly 70% of them singletons. This CDR3 spans 13 amino acids. Germline V gene data show CDR1 as LNHDA and CDR2 as SQIVND (reference sequence). The junction had 1 base not matched to a gene; V was cut back by 5 bases and J by 3 bases. J is TRBJ1-5 and V is TRBV19, with 7 bases aligning to TRBD1. The sequencing input was lung tumor tissue. The receptor was isolated from a human donor with non-small cell lung cancer. The CDR3: CASSDRANQPQHF. The DNA of the CDR3 is TGTGCCAGTAGTGACAGGGCCAATCAGCCCCAGCATTTT.